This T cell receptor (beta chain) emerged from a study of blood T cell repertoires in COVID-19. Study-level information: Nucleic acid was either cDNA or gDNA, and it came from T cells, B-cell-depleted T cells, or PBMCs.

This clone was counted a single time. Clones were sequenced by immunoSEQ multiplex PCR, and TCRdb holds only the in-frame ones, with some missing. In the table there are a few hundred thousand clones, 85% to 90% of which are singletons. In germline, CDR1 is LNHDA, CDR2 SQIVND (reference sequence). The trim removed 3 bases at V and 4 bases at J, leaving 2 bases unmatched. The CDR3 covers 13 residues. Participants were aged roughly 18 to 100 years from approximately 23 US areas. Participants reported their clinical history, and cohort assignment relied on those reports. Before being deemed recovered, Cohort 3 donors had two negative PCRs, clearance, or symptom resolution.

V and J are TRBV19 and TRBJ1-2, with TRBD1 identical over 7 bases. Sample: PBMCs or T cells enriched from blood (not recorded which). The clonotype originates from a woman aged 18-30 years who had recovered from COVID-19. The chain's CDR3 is CASSIRTGYGYTF. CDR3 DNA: TGTGCCAGTAGTATTAGGACAGGCTATGGCTACACCTTC.